The rows below give T cell receptor beta chains drawn from one sample of a study of blood T cell repertoires in COVID-19. The repertoire was sequenced with immunoSEQ multiplex PCR; TCRdb's copy has only in-frame clones and lacks some. Among 200,000 to 250,000 clones listed, about 90% were seen once. Sequencing was carried out using PBMCs or T cells enriched from blood (not recorded which). The receptors were gathered from a man between 50 and 59 years old who had been exposed to COVID-19. CDR3s leave out the opening cysteine and the closing phenylalanine or tryptophan. The order of the fields is J gene, D gene, V gene, CDR3 protein. The D gene is left open where the match is weak.

j_call: TRBJ2-1; d_call: TRBD2; v_call: TRBV24-1; cdr3_aa: ATSDYSGKRSYNEQF
j_call: TRBJ2-5; d_call: NA; v_call: TRBV24-1; cdr3_aa: ATSEREETQY
j_call: TRBJ2-3; d_call: TRBD2; v_call: TRBV27; cdr3_aa: ASSFGLAGVTPDTQY
j_call: TRBJ1-2; d_call: TRBD1; v_call: TRBV3-1/TRBV3-2; cdr3_aa: ASSHRDRNYGYT
j_call: TRBJ1-1; d_call: TRBD1; v_call: TRBV18; cdr3_aa: ASSPGQRMNTEAF
j_call: TRBJ2-7; d_call: TRBD1; v_call: TRBV6-2/TRBV6-3; cdr3_aa: ASSYAGTGTYEQY
j_call: TRBJ1-2; d_call: NA; v_call: TRBV7-9; cdr3_aa: ASSLGAGMDGYT
j_call: TRBJ2-7; d_call: TRBD2; v_call: TRBV2; cdr3_aa: ASSEGAGGPIYEQY
j_call: TRBJ1-3; d_call: TRBD1; v_call: TRBV5-4; cdr3_aa: ASTIDRGLGNTIY
j_call: TRBJ1-1; d_call: TRBD1; v_call: TRBV28; cdr3_aa: AIGQGMNTEAF
j_call: TRBJ1-1; d_call: TRBD1; v_call: TRBV30; cdr3_aa: AWSESRTGIEAEAF
j_call: TRBJ2-1; d_call: TRBD2; v_call: TRBV5-1; cdr3_aa: ASSLAASGNEQF
j_call: TRBJ2-7; d_call: TRBD2; v_call: TRBV7-2; cdr3_aa: ASSFLTSGGTEY
j_call: TRBJ1-1; d_call: NA; v_call: TRBV28; cdr3_aa: ASSLPPDRLNTEAF
j_call: TRBJ2-3; d_call: TRBD2; v_call: TRBV28; cdr3_aa: ASTLIAGADTQY
j_call: TRBJ2-5; d_call: TRBD1; v_call: TRBV2; cdr3_aa: ASSRTTGIGLRTQY
j_call: TRBJ1-6; d_call: NA; v_call: TRBV18; cdr3_aa: ASSLQGYNSPLH
j_call: TRBJ2-3; d_call: TRBD2; v_call: TRBV7-9; cdr3_aa: ASSVSGADTQY
j_call: TRBJ2-2; d_call: TRBD1; v_call: TRBV5-1; cdr3_aa: ASSYDGTANTGELF
j_call: TRBJ2-1; d_call: NA; v_call: TRBV24-1; cdr3_aa: ATSDLRQGSSYNEQF
j_call: TRBJ1-5; d_call: NA; v_call: TRBV28; cdr3_aa: ASSRDIYQPQH
j_call: TRBJ2-1; d_call: NA; v_call: TRBV6-9; cdr3_aa: ASSYSGGAPSGEQF
j_call: TRBJ2-1; d_call: TRBD1; v_call: TRBV4-1; cdr3_aa: ASSRQGSYNEQF
j_call: TRBJ2-5; d_call: NA; v_call: TRBV18; cdr3_aa: ASSPPGALETQY
j_call: TRBJ1-1; d_call: NA; v_call: TRBV11-1; cdr3_aa: ASSLMEGYAF
j_call: TRBJ1-2; d_call: NA; v_call: TRBV28; cdr3_aa: ASSLYQGSDYGYT
j_call: TRBJ2-1; d_call: TRBD2; v_call: TRBV9; cdr3_aa: ASSETLAGEVYNEQF
j_call: TRBJ2-1; d_call: TRBD1; v_call: TRBV5-1; cdr3_aa: ASSLALGGQGGYNEQF
j_call: TRBJ1-5; d_call: TRBD1; v_call: TRBV4-1; cdr3_aa: ASSQDRIGTVNQPQH
j_call: TRBJ1-6; d_call: NA; v_call: TRBV5-1; cdr3_aa: ASSFGGRIDNSPLH
j_call: TRBJ2-2; d_call: TRBD1; v_call: TRBV6-6; cdr3_aa: ASGKQGVATGELF
j_call: TRBJ2-5; d_call: NA; v_call: TRBV5-1; cdr3_aa: ASSLGADFLQETQY
j_call: TRBJ2-3; d_call: NA; v_call: TRBV28; cdr3_aa: ASSFRRQDTQY
j_call: TRBJ1-1; d_call: NA; v_call: TRBV7-3; cdr3_aa: ASRSLGGMNTEAF
j_call: TRBJ2-7; d_call: NA; v_call: TRBV6-1; cdr3_aa: ASSEIGGFSEQY
j_call: TRBJ2-1; d_call: TRBD2; v_call: TRBV5-1; cdr3_aa: ASSAGTSGRGSEQF
j_call: TRBJ2-4; d_call: NA; v_call: TRBV3-1/TRBV3-2; cdr3_aa: ASSLTLSKNIQY
j_call: TRBJ2-2; d_call: NA; v_call: TRBV2; cdr3_aa: ASLLEGSGELF
j_call: TRBJ2-7; d_call: TRBD1; v_call: TRBV29-1; cdr3_aa: SAETGGAEQY
j_call: TRBJ2-1; d_call: TRBD2; v_call: TRBV27; cdr3_aa: ASSLSRASSGSEQF
j_call: TRBJ2-1; d_call: TRBD1; v_call: TRBV15; cdr3_aa: ATSRDRDSSYNEQF
j_call: TRBJ1-1; d_call: NA; v_call: TRBV27; cdr3_aa: ASSLSLPGDTEAF
j_call: TRBJ1-4; d_call: NA; v_call: TRBV29-1; cdr3_aa: SVARTETNEKLF
j_call: TRBJ2-6; d_call: TRBD1; v_call: TRBV10-2; cdr3_aa: ASSERRTGSGANVLT
j_call: TRBJ1-2; d_call: TRBD1; v_call: TRBV7-6; cdr3_aa: ASSTGQGSYGYT
j_call: TRBJ1-6; d_call: NA; v_call: TRBV5-1; cdr3_aa: ASSFEPPSSYNSPLH
j_call: TRBJ1-1; d_call: TRBD1; v_call: TRBV3-1/TRBV3-2; cdr3_aa: ASSQIPGQGNTEAF
j_call: TRBJ1-2; d_call: NA; v_call: TRBV5-3; cdr3_aa: ARSRPSRGRYGYT
j_call: TRBJ2-1; d_call: TRBD2; v_call: TRBV5-1; cdr3_aa: ASRLGTSSYNEQF
j_call: TRBJ1-6; d_call: TRBD1; v_call: TRBV27; cdr3_aa: ASSYWDRENSPLH
j_call: TRBJ1-1; d_call: NA; v_call: TRBV12-3/TRBV12-4; cdr3_aa: ASSHRVRAF
j_call: TRBJ2-7; d_call: NA; v_call: TRBV7-9; cdr3_aa: ASSRQAAGEQY